This T cell receptor (beta chain) stems from a study of blood T cells in healthy people across ages (dated by TCRdb to between 2015 and 2016). Some background on the complete study: In model experiments, template switching captured about one uniquely barcoded TCR beta cDNA molecule for every two T cells. Age-related changes in TCR beta repertoire diversity were measured in the study by deep sequencing normalized with unique cDNA molecular identifiers. The donors were split into four age groups: young (average roughly 15 years), middle-aged (more than 35), aged (about 56) and long-lived (about 74). To avoid experimental bias, donors of different ages were distributed randomly across sequencing lanes. The study analyzed two additional independent replicas of 1 million unique cDNA reads from the same blood draw for two donors, one aged 18 to 30 and one aged 80 or older. The research as a whole found: Observed TCR beta diversity correlated strongly with the percentage of naive T cells measured by flow cytometry. Compared with the aged group, the long-lived group had more naive CD4+ T cells, fewer expanded clones and increased TCR diversity, suggesting age selection. As age increased, observed TCR beta diversity per million T cells dropped in a roughly linear way, and a significant reduction was already evident by age around 41. Estimates of total diversity based on one million sequenced T cells were regarded as lower bounds and as underestimates. Conclusive comparison of naive and antigen-experienced compartments was prevented by the profiling of bulk unsorted PBMCs. The CMV infection status of donors was not known, potentially confounding age-related changes in expanded clonotypes.

The library came from 5' RACE. Sequencing used an Illumina HiSeq 2500. A second PCR of roughly 7 to 11 cycles was performed with a sample-barcoded 5' primer and a J-beta primer mix. A template-switch 5' adaptor carrying 12 random nucleotides introduced a unique molecular identifier onto each TCR beta cDNA molecule. Each sample yielded at least 2.5 million CDR3-containing paired-end reads. First-strand cDNA synthesis was performed from all RNA using the Mint cDNA synthesis kit, with priming by a TRBC-specific oligonucleotide. After uracil-DNA glycosylase treatment, a first 18-cycle PCR used universal primers M1SS and BC2_uni_R on all cDNA. The authors' pipeline ran thus. For normalization, 1 million high-quality reads, each with a distinct molecular identifier, were randomly selected from each sample. Reads sharing molecular identifiers were discarded rather than binned into consensus sequences. MiTCR, with a Q25 quality threshold and the strictest error-elimination algorithm, was used for CDR3 identification, clonotype clustering and error correction. A nonparametric unseen species model using Euler transformation provided a lower-bound estimate of total TCR beta diversity. In-frame beta chains were kept once TCRdb had trimmed the public reads at Q25 with fastp and called clones with MiXCR. Each entry is one CDR3 protein sequence, shown with its most common DNA and genes. These V and J calls originate from TCRdb's pipeline instead of the authors' own analysis. This sample gives under 850,000 distinct CDR3 sequences in total; 36% of them show up just once. The ten largest clones take up about an eighth of the sample.

At the junction V is shortened by 2 bases and J by 1 base, with 17 bases in between. From the cysteine through the phenylalanine, the CDR3 covers 17 amino acids. Solely the CDR3 DNA is kept, with 51 bases framed from the first base. CDR1 and CDR2 were assigned from the germline V gene as KGHSY and FQNENV. Systemically healthy Caucasian individuals from Russia, 35 to 50 in total and aged about 6 to 90 years, were included as donors. Each donor gave around 9.9 milliliters of peripheral blood, collected into EDTA-treated Vacutainer tubes. PBMCs were isolated by Ficoll-Paque density-gradient centrifugation, with at least 6 million obtained per sample. Trizol reagent was used to extract total RNA from PBMCs, with at least 6 micrograms per sample. For every donor, an aliquot of PBMCs went through flow cytometry to measure the percentages of naive CD45RAhigh/CD27high T cells. Details on this clonotype: It has no known antigen specificity. No much larger clone is present one base from it, and per-base qualities are unavailable.

What was sequenced was blood. The chain couples TRBV16 to TRBJ2-5; 5 matching bases give a weak D call of TRBD1. The origin of this receptor is a man aged 18 to 30 in good health. The nucleotide sequence reads TGTGCCAGCAGCCAAACCAGGGTTTCCATCGCCCAAGAGACCCAGTACTTC. It encodes CASSQTRVSIAQETQYF. Joined to the reference TRBV16 and TRBJ2-5 proteins, this CDR3 gives the full variable domain: GEEVAQTPKHLVRGEGQKAKLYCAPIKGHSYVFWYQQVLKNEFKFLISFQNENVFDETGMPKERFSAKCLPNSPCSLEIQATKLEDSAVYFCASSQTRVSIAQETQYFGPGTRLLVL.